Each of the 10 T cell receptor beta chains below was sequenced from the same sample in a study of blood T cell repertoires in COVID-19. The method was immunoSEQ multiplex PCR; TCRdb's version includes in-frame clones alone and lacks a portion of them. The repertoire holds roughly 200,000 clones, with about 91% as singletons. The specimen was peripheral blood. The source of these receptors is a man between 18 and 29 years old with active or convalescent COVID-19.

The V and J genes are TRBV7-9 and TRBJ2-3; 9 nucleotides match TRBD2. V trimming: 3 bases; J trimming: 0 bases; junction bases outside the gene matches: 7. Germline V gene data show CDR1 as SEHNR and CDR2 as FQNEAQ (reference sequence). This CDR3 contains 17 residues. DNA for the CDR3: TGTGCCAGCAGCTTCGCACCACTAGCGGGCAGCACAGATACGCAGTATTTT. Its translation is CASSFAPLAGSTDTQYF.

The gene calls are TRBV4-2 and TRBJ2-1; 13 nucleotides match TRBD2. Germline V lookup: CDR1 LGHNA, CDR2 YNFKEQ. Trimming at V came to 1 base and at J to 4 bases, leaving 10 bases not matched to a gene. The length of the CDR3 is 19 residues. The CDR3 is CASSQVWTSGREGYNEQFF. CDR3 nucleotides: TGTGCCAGCAGCCAAGTTTGGACTAGCGGGAGAGAGGGGTACAATGAGCAGTTCTTC.

The chain has TRBV3-1 (or the pseudogene TRBV3-2) and TRBJ2-2; perhaps TRBD2 as D (5 bases). The V and J ends lost 4 bases and 2 bases respectively, with 14 bases between them. Looked up from germline, CDR1 is LGHDT and CDR2 is YNNKEL (reference sequence). This CDR3 region has 16 residues. The CDR3 nucleotides read TGTGCCAGCAGCCCTAGCCCGCCGCCTAACACCGGGGAGCTGTTTTTT. Its protein is CASSPSPPPNTGELFF.

CDR3 sequence: CAWRERTGYNYGYTF. The CDR3 DNA reads TGTGCCTGGAGGGAACGGACAGGGTACAACTATGGCTACACCTTC. V usage is TRBV30 and J usage is TRBJ1-2; 8 bases agree with TRBD1. From germline, CDR1 is GTSNPN and CDR2 SVGIG (reference sequence). This CDR3 is 15 amino acids long. Trimming at V came to 3 bases and at J to 2 bases, leaving 8 bases not matched to a gene.

The chain joins TRBV4-3 to TRBJ2-2; D might be TRBD1 (5 bases). Germline assignment: CDR1 LGHNA and CDR2 YSLEER. V lost 8 bases and J lost 6, with 13 bases in between. The CDR3 has 13 amino acids. The CDR3 is CASSRQGSGELFF. The CDR3 DNA sequence: TGCGCCAGCTCACGGCAGGGTTCCGGGGAGCTGTTTTTT.

This clone was seen once. This chain links TRBV7-8 with TRBJ2-7; 7 nucleotides align to TRBD1. This CDR3 is 16 amino acids long. Trimming at V came to 4 bases and at J to 0 bases, leaving 9 bases not matched to a gene. CDR1 and CDR2 (germline): SGHVS, FQNEAQ. The CDR3 bases are TGTGCCAGCAGCTCGCCCGGGACAGCTACCTCCTACGAGCAGTACTTC. It specifies CASSSPGTATSYEQYF.

This clone was recorded only once. V gene TRBV10-1 combines with J gene TRBJ2-7; TRBD2 is a possible D gene (5 bases). Trimming stripped 0 bases from V and 2 bases from J, with 11 bases between. Germline values: CDR1 WNHNN, CDR2 SYGVQD (reference sequence). CDR3 size: 15 residues. The CDR3 DNA sequence: TGCGCCAGCAGTGAGTCTCCACGGAGGCCCTACGAGCAGTACTTC. Its translation: CASSESPRRPYEQYF.

The chain recombines TRBV9 with TRBJ2-1; 7 nucleotides line up with TRBD2. This CDR3 contains 15 residues. J was trimmed by 9 bases and V by 3 bases; bases with no gene match: 12. Per the germline V gene, CDR1 is SGDLS and CDR2 is YYNGEE. The CDR3 region is CASSAVTSAFTEQFF. The CDR3 DNA is TGTGCCAGCAGCGCCGTAACTAGCGCCTTTACTGAGCAGTTCTTC.

This chain joins TRBV5-5 and TRBJ2-7; weak D call: TRBD2 (5 bases). CDR3 length: 13 residues. The V end lost 2 bases, the J end lost 3 bases, and 9 bases lay between the germline ends. Per the germline V gene, CDR1 is SGHKS and CDR2 is YYEKEE (reference sequence). CDR3 sequence reads: CASSFGRGYEQYF. CDR3 DNA: TGTGCCAGCAGCTTCGGACGGGGCTACGAGCAGTACTTC.

The CDR3: CASSLFARDTGKNTEAFF. The CDR3 DNA sequence: TGTGCCAGCAGTTTATTCGCCCGCGACACAGGAAAGAACACTGAAGCTTTCTTT. J is TRBJ1-1 and V is TRBV28, with D possibly matching TRBD1 (5 bases). CDR1 and CDR2 (germline): MDHEN, SYDVKM. The length of the CDR3 is 18 residues. Trimming cost V 1 base and J 1 base, with 19 bases left between them.